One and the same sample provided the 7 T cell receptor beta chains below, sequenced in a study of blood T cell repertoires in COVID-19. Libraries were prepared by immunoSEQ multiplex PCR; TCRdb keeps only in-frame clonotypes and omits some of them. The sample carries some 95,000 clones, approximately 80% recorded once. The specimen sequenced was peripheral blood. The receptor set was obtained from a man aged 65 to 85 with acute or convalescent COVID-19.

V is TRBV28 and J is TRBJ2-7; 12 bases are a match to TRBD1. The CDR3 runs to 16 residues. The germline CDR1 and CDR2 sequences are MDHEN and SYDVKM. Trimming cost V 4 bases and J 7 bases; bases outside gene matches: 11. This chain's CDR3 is CASSSLEGQGADEQYF. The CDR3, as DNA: TGTGCCAGCAGTTCACTCGAGGGACAGGGGGCTGATGAGCAGTACTTC.

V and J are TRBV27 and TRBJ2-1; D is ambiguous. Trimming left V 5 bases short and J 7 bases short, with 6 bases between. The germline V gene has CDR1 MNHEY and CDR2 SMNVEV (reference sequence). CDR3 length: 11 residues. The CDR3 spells CASSLRNEQFF. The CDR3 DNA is TGTGCCAGCAGTCTGAGGAATGAGCAGTTCTTC.

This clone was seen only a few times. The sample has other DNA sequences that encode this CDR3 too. DNA of the CDR3: TGTGCCAGCAGTCCACAGGGATACACTGAAGCTTTCTTT. Translation gives CASSPQGYTEAFF. The chain has TRBV7-9 and TRBJ1-1; tentatively, D is TRBD1 (6 bases). The germline gives CDR1 SEHNR, CDR2 FQNEAQ (reference sequence). The CDR3 has 13 amino acids. V lost 6 bases and J lost 3, with 11 bases in between. Combining the CDR3 with reference TRBV7-9 and TRBJ1-1 gives the whole variable domain DTGVSQNPRHKITKRGQNVTFRCDPISEHNRLYWYRQTLGQGPEFLTYFQNEAQLEKSRLLSDRFSAERPKGSFSTLEIQRTEQGDSAMYLCASSPQGYTEAFFGQGTRLTVV.

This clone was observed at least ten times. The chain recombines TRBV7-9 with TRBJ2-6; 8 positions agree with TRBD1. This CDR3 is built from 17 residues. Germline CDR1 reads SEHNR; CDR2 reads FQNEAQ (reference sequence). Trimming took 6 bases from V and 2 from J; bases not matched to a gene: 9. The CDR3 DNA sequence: TGTGCCAGCAGTTATTACTCAGGGGGCGCTGGGGCCAACGTCCTGACTTTC. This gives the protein CASSYYSGGAGANVLTF. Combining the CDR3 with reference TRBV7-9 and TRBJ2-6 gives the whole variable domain DTGVSQNPRHKITKRGQNVTFRCDPISEHNRLYWYRQTLGQGPEFLTYFQNEAQLEKSRLLSDRFSAERPKGSFSTLEIQRTEQGDSAMYLCASSYYSGGAGANVLTFGAGSRLTVL.

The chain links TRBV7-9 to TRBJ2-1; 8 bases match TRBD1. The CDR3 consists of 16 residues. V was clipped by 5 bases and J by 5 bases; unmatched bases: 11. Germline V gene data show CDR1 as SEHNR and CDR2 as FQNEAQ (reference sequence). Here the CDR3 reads CASSPLGDRLNNEQFF. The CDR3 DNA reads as TGTGCCAGCAGCCCACTAGGGGACAGGTTGAACAATGAGCAGTTCTTC. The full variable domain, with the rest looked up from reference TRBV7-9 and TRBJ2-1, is DTGVSQNPRHKITKRGQNVTFRCDPISEHNRLYWYRQTLGQGPEFLTYFQNEAQLEKSRLLSDRFSAERPKGSFSTLEIQRTEQGDSAMYLCASSPLGDRLNNEQFFGPGTRLTVL.

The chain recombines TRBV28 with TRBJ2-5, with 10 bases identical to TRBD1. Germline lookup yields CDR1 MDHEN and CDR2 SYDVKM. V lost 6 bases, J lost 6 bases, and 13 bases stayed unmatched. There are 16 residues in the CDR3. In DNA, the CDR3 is TGTGCCAGCAGCCTTCTTCCCGGGACAGGGGAACAGACCCAGTACTTC. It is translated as CASSLLPGTGEQTQYF. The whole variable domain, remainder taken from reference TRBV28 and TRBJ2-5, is DVKVTQSSRYLVKRTGEKVFLECVQDMDHENMFWYRQDPGLGLRLIYFSYDVKMKEKGDIPEGYSVSREKKERFSLILESASTNQTSMYLCASSLLPGTGEQTQYFGPGTRLLVL.

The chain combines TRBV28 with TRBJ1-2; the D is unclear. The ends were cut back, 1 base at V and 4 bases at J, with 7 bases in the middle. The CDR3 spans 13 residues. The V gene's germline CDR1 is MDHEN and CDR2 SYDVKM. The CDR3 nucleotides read TGTGCCAGCAGTTTATTATCCGGCTATGGCTACACCTTC. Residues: CASSLLSGYGYTF.